This T cell receptor (beta chain) was sequenced in a study of CD8+ T cells in alopecia areata. Study conclusions and caveats: Sequence data from scalp samples additionally include resident alphabeta T cells of normal skin.

Trimming pared 2 bases from V and 1 base from J, leaving 6 bases between. The CDR3 has 13 residues. The germline V gene has CDR1 SGHRS and CDR2 YFSETQ. In the case of this clone: Its antigen remains unknown.

Treatment indicated: oral pan-JAK inhibitor, 5-10 mg twice daily. Specimens obtained from alopecia areata patients comprised lesional scalp punch biopsies and peripheral blood. Sequencing used cDNA as its template, made by extracting RNA and reverse transcribing it. The repertoire was sequenced with immunoSEQ multiplex PCR; TCRdb's copy has only in-frame clones and lacks some. The sample holds roughly 100,000 clones, roughly 40% seen once. The chain uses TRBV5-1 and TRBJ2-5, with D perhaps TRBD1 or TRBD2 (5 bases each). The receptor was isolated from a human donor with alopecia areata. The sequencing here drew on CD8+ T cells sorted from blood, taken at week 24, from a patient treated with tofacitinib. The chain's CDR3 is CASSFGTQETQYF. CDR3 bases: TGCGCCAGCAGCTTTGGGACCCAAGAGACCCAGTACTTC.